The 4 T cell receptor beta chains in this list originate from one sample, sequenced in a study of T-cell memory formation after mild COVID-19. TCRdb ran MiXCR on the 5' RACE reads and lists one entry per CDR3 protein. The profile covers 250,000 to 350,000 distinct CDR3 sequences, with around an eighth appearing a single time and around a fifth taken by the ten largest. The sequenced sample was PBMCs or a T cell subset sorted from them (not recorded which). Receptor source: a young man who had mild COVID-19 (a few samples of this study predate the infection). Cell type and time point are not known.

The chain recombines TRBV25-1 with TRBJ1-4; 9 positions match TRBD1. Germline CDR1 reads MGHDK; CDR2 reads SYGVNS. V was pared by 2 bases and J by 10 bases, with 2 bases of the junction left unmatched. The CDR3 has 13 amino acids. In DNA form, the CDR3 reads TGTGCCAGCAGTGAACAGGACAGGGGAAAACTGTTTTTT. Its protein product is CASSEQDRGKLFF.

This clonotype was observed a handful of times. The V and J genes are TRBV7-9 and TRBJ1-4, with no clear D. V lost 3 bases to trimming and J lost 0 bases, with 11 bases between them. From germline, CDR1 is SEHNR and CDR2 FQNEAQ (reference sequence). The length of the CDR3 is 16 residues. The CDR3 loop reads CASSFQRSSTNEKLFF. In DNA form, the CDR3 reads TGTGCCAGCAGCTTCCAAAGAAGCTCAACTAATGAAAAACTGTTTTTT.

This clonotype came up a few times. This chain links TRBV7-2 with TRBJ2-6; D is ambiguous. Trimming stripped 4 bases from V and 0 bases from J, with 7 bases between. CDR3 length equals 15 residues. Germline V gives CDR1 SGHTA, CDR2 FQGNSA. The CDR3 loop is CASSYLYSGANVLTF. The CDR3, as DNA: TGTGCCAGCAGCTACCTTTACTCTGGGGCCAACGTCCTGACTTTC.

This chain links TRBV11-3 with TRBJ2-1, with D maybe TRBD2 (6 bases). The CDR3 runs to 13 residues. Germline CDR1 and CDR2: SGHNT and YENEEA. V was cut by 3 bases and J by 10 bases, with 13 bases left in between. CDR3 residues: CASSFDVGGEQFF. Written as DNA, the CDR3 is TGTGCCAGCAGCTTCGACGTCGGGGGAGAGCAGTTCTTC.